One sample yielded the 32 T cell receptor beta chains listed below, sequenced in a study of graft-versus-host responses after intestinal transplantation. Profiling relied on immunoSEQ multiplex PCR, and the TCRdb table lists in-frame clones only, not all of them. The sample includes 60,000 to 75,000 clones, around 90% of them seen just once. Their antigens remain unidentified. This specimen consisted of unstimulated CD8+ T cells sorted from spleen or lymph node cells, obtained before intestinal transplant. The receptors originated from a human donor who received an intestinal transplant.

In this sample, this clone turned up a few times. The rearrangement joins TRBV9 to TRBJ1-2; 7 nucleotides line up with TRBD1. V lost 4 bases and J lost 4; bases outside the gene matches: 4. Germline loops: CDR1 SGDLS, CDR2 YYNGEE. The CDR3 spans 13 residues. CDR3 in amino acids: CASSPGTAYGYTF. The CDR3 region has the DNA TGTGCCAGCAGCCCCGGGACAGCCTATGGCTACACCTTC.

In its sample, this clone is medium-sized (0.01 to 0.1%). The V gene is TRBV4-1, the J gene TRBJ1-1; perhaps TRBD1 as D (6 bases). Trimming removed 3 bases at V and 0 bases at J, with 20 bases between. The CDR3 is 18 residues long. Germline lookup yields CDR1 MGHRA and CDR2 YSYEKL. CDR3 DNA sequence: TGCGCCAGCAGCCAGGTTTTAGTTCATGGGGGCATGAACACTGAAGCTTTCTTT. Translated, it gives CASSQVLVHGGMNTEAFF.

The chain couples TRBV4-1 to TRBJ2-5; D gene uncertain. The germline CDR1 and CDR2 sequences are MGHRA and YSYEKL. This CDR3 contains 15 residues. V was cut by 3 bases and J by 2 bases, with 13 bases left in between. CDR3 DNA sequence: TGCGCCAGCAGCCACCCTCCTTCGGGTCAAGAGACCCAGTACTTC. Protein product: CASSHPPSGQETQYF.

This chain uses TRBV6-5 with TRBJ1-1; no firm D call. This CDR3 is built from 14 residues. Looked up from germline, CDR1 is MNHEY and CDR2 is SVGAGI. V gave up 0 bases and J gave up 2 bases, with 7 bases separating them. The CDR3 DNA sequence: TGTGCCAGCAGTTACTCGAGCCTTAACACTGAAGCTTTCTTT. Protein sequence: CASSYSSLNTEAFF.

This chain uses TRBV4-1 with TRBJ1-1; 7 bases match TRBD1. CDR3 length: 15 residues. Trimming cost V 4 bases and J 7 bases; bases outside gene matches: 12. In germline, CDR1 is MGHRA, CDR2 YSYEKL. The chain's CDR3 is CASSPWGQSKSEAFF. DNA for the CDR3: TGCGCCAGCAGCCCATGGGGACAGTCAAAAAGTGAAGCTTTCTTT.

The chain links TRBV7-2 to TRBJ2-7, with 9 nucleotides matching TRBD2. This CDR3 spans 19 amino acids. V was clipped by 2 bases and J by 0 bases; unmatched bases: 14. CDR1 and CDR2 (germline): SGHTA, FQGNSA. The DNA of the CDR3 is TGTGCCAGCAGCTTATGTCCAGGGTGTCGGACTAGCGTCTCCTACGAGCAGTACTTC. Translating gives CASSLCPGCRTSVSYEQYF.

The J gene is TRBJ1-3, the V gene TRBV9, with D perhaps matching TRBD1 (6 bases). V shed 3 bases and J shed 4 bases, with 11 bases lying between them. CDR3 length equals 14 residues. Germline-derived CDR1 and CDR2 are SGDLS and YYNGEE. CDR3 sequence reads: CASSGGGDGNTIYF. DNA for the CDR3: TGTGCCAGCAGCGGAGGGGGAGACGGAAACACCATATATTTT.

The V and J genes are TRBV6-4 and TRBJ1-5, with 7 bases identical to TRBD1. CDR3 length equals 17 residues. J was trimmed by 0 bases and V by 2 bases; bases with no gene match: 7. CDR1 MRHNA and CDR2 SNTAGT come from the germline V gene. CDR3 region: CASSDTGTAYSNQPQHF. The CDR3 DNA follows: TGTGCCAGCAGTGACACCGGGACAGCTTATAGCAATCAGCCCCAGCATTTT.

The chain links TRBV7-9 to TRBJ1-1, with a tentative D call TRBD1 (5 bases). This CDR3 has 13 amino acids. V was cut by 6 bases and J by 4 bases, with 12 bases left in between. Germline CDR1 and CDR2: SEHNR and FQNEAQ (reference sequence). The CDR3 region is CASSFPTVTEAFF. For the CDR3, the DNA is TGTGCCAGCAGTTTCCCGACAGTCACTGAAGCTTTCTTT.

CDR3 in amino acids: CASSVTGTAGELFF. In DNA, the CDR3 is TGTGCCAGCAGCGTGACAGGGACGGCCGGGGAGCTGTTTTTT. The chain recombines TRBV9 with TRBJ2-2, with 7 positions matching TRBD1. Germline V lookup: CDR1 SGDLS, CDR2 YYNGEE. This CDR3 has 14 residues. The V and J ends lost 2 bases and 6 bases, in that order; junction bases with no gene match: 4.

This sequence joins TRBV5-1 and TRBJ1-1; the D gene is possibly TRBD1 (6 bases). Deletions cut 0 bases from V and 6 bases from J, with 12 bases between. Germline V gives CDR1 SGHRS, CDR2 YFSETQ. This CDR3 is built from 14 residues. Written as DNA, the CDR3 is TGCGCCAGCAGCTTGGGGACAGTAACCCCTGAAGCTTTCTTT. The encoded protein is CASSLGTVTPEAFF.

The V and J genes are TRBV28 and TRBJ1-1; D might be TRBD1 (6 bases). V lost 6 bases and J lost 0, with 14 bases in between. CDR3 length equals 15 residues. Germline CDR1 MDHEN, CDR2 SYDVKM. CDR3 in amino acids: CASRRRQEMNTEAFF. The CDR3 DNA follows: TGTGCCAGCAGGAGACGACAGGAGATGAACACTGAAGCTTTCTTT.

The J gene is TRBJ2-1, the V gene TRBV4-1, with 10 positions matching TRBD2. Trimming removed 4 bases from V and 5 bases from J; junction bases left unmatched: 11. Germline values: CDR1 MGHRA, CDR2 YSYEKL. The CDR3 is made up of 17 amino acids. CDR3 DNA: TGCGCCAGCAGCCTACGGACTAGCGGCCAATGGGACAATGAGCAGTTCTTC. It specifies CASSLRTSGQWDNEQFF.

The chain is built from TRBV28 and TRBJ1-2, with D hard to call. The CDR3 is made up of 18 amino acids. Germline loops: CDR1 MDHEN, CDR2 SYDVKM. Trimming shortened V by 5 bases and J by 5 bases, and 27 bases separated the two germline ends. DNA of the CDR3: TGTGCCAGCAGTCCCCGGGTGGTCATGGACGAGAGAGGGTATGGCTACACCTTC. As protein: CASSPRVVMDERGYGYTF.

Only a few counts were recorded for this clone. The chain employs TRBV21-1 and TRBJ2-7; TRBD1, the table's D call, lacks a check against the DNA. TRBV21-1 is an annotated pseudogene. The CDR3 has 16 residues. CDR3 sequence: CASSKYKRDRAYEQYF. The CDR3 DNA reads TGTGCCAGCAGCAAATACAAACGGGACAGGGCCTACGAGCAGTACTTC.

The CDR3 reads CASSSWVQGHTGELFF. Here the CDR3 DNA reads TGTGCCAGCAGCTCATGGGTACAGGGTCACACCGGGGAGCTGTTTTTT. The rearrangement joins TRBV7-6 to TRBJ2-2, with D possibly being TRBD1 (6 bases). This CDR3 has 16 residues. Germline V gene lookup returns CDR1 SGHVS and CDR2 FNYEAQ. V was trimmed by 4 bases and J by 3 bases, leaving 15 bases between them.

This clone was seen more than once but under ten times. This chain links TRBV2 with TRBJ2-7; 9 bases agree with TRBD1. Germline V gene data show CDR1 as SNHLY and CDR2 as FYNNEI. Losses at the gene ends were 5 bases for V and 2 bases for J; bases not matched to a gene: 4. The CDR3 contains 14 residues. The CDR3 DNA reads TGTGCCAGCAGTCGGACAGGGGCGACCTACGAGCAGTACTTC. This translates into CASSRTGATYEQYF.

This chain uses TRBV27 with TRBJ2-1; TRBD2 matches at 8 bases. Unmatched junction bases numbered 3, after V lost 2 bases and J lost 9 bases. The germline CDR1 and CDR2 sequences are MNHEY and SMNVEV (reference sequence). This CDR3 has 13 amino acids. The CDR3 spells CASSLSGRSEQFF. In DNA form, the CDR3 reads TGTGCCAGCAGTTTAAGCGGGAGAAGTGAGCAGTTCTTC.

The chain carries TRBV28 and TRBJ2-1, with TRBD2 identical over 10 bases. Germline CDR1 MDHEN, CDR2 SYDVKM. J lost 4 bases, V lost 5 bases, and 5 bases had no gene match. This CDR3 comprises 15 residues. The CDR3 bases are TGTGCCAGCAGTCTCGGACTAGCGGAGTACAATGAGCAGTTCTTC. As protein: CASSLGLAEYNEQFF.

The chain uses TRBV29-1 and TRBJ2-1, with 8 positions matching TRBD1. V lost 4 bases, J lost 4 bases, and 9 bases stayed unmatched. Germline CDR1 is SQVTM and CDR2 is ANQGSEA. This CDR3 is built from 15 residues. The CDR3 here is CSVGCSGGEYNEQFF. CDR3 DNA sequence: TGCAGCGTTGGGTGCTCAGGGGGCGAGTACAATGAGCAGTTCTTC.

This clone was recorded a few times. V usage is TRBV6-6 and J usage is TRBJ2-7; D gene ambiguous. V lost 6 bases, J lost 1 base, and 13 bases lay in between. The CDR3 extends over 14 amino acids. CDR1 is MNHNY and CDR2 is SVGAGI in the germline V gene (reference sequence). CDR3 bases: TGTGCCAGCAGCGAGGCGGAACGATCCTACGAGCAGTACTTC. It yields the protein CASSEAERSYEQYF.

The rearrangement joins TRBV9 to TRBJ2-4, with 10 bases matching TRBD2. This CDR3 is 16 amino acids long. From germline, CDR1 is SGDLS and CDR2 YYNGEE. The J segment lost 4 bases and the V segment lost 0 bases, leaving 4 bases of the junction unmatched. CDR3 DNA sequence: TGTGCCAGCAGCGTAGGGCTAGCGGGGGTAAAAAACATTCAGTACTTC. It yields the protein CASSVGLAGVKNIQYF.

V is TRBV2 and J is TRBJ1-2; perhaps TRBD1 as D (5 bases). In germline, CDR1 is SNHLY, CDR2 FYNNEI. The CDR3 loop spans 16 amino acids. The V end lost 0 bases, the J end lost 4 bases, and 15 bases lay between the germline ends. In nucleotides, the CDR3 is TGTGCCAGCAGTGAAGCTCTTGTCCAGGGTGCCTATGGCTACACCTTC. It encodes CASSEALVQGAYGYTF.

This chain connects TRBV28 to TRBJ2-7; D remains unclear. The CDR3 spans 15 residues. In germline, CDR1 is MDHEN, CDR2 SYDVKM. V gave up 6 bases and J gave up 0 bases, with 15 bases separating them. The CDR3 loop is CASRTTQRPSYEQYF. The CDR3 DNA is TGTGCCAGCAGAACTACCCAGCGCCCCTCCTACGAGCAGTACTTC.

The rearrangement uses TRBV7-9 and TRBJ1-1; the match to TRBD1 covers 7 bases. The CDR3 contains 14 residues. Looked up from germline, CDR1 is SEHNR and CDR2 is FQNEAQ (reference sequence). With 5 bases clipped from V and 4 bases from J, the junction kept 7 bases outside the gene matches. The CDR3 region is CASSPGQAITEAFF. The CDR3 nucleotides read TGTGCCAGCAGCCCCGGACAGGCGATCACTGAAGCTTTCTTT.

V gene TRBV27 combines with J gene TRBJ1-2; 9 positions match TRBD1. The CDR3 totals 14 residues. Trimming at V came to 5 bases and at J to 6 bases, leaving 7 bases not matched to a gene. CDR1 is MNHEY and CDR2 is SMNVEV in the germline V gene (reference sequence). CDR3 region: CASSPQTGGNGYTF. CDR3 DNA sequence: TGTGCCAGCAGTCCCCAGACAGGGGGTAATGGCTACACCTTC.

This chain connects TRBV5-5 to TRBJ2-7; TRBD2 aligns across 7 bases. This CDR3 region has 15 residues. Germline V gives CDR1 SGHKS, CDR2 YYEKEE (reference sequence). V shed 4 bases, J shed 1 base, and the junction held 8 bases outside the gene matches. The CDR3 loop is CASSINGRESYEQYF. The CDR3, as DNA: TGTGCCAGCAGCATTAACGGGCGGGAGTCCTACGAGCAGTACTTC.

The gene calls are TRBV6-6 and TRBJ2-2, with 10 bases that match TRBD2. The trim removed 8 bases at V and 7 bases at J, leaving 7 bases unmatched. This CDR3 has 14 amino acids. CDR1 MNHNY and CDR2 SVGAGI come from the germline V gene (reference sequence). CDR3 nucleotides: TGTGCCAGCGGCGGGACTAGCGCGGGCGGGGAGCTGTTTTTT. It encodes CASGGTSAGGELFF.

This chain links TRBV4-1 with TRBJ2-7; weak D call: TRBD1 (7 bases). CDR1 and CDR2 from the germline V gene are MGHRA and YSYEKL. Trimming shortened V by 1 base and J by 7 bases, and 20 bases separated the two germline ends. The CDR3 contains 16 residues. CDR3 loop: CASSQGSRRGRSEQYF. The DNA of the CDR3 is TGCGCCAGCAGCCAAGGAAGTCGCAGGGGGAGGAGTGAGCAGTACTTC.

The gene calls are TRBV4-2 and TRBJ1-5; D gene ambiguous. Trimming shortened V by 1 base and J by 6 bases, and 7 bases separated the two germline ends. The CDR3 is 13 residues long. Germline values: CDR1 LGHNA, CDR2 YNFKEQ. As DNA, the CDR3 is TGTGCCAGCAGCCAAGGAGGGCGTCAGCCCCAGCATTTT. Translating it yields CASSQGGRQPQHF.

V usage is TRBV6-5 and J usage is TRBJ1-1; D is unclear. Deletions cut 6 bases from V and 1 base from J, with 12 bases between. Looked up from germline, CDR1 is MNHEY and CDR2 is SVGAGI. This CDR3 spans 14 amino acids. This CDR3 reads CASSPPGENTEAFF. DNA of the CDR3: TGTGCCAGCAGCCCCCCCGGGGAGAACACTGAAGCTTTCTTT.

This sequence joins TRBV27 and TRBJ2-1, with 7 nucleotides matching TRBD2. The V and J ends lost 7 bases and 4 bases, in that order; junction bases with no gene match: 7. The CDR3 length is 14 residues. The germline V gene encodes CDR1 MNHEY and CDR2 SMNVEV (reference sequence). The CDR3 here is CASTPGGPYNEQFF. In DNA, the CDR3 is TGTGCCAGCACTCCGGGGGGTCCTTACAATGAGCAGTTCTTC.